A selection of T cell receptor beta chains follows, all from one sample in a study of tumor-infiltrating lymphocytes in primary liver carcinoma. MiXCR was run by TCRdb on the multiplex PCR reads, yielding one entry per CDR3 protein. The table has 150,000 to 200,000 distinct CDR3 sequences, roughly 80% seen once. The sequenced sample consisted of tumor tissue from primary liver carcinoma. Every receptor here comes from a man in his forties with primary liver carcinoma and hepatitis B virus infection. Each CDR3 is given with its conserved first and last residue. A D gene is named only where the DNA matches it firmly. Expanded clones are given a class, and other clones once, few, many or no size at all.

>-|-|TRBJ2-2|TRBV29-1
TGCAGCGTTGAATGCACGAACACCGGGGAGCTATTTTTT
CSVECTNTGELFF
>-|-|TRBJ2-1|TRBV11-2
TGTGGTAGCAGCTCAGAATTATACGATGAGCAGTTCTTC
CGSSSELYDEQFF
>-|TRBD1|TRBJ2-3|TRBV29-1
TGCAGCGTTGAAAGGACAGGGGGCAGAGATACGCATTATTTT
CSVERTGGRDTHYF
>-|-|TRBJ2-7|TRBV28
TGTGCCAGCAGTTTTACTAGTGGCTACGATCCGTACTTC
CASSFTSGYDPYF
>-|-|TRBJ2-1|TRBV29-1
TGCAGCCTTGATAATGGTAGTGCGAACAATGAGCAGTTCTTC
CSLDNGSANNEQFF
>-|-|TRBJ2-1|TRBV4-1
TGTGCCAGCAGCCAAGAGTCAGCGACCCAATACGATGAGCAGTTTTTC
CASSQESATQYDEQFF
>-|TRBD1|TRBJ2-3|TRBV6-6
TGTGCCAGCAGTGTACAGGGGGCAACAGATACGAAATATTTT
CASSVQGATDTKYF
>-|-|TRBJ2-7|TRBV6-2/TRBV6-3
TGTACCATCATAAGACTACAGGAGGGCTACGAGCAGTACTTC
CTIIRLQEGYEQYF
>-|TRBD1|TRBJ1-3|TRBV4-1
TGCGCCAGCAGTCGAGGGGGACAGCCCTCTGGAAACACCGTATGTTTT
CASSRGGQPSGNTVCF
>-|-|TRBJ2-5|TRBV11-2
TGTGCCAGCAGCCCTAGCTCAATCCAGGGTACTAGGTGGGAGACCGAGTACTTC
CASSPSSIQGTRWETEYF
>-|-|TRBJ2-1|TRBV6-1
TGTGCCAGCAGGCGTAGGCCCGGGCTTACCTACAATGAGCAGTTCTTC
CASRRRPGLTYNEQFF
>-|-|TRBJ1-1|TRBV6-6
TGTGTCAGCAGTTACAGGCTCGTCAACATGAACACTGAAGCTTTCTTT
CVSSYRLVNMNTEAFF
>-|TRBD1|TRBJ1-1|TRBV28
TGTGCAAGCAGTTTAAGACAGGGACGAAACACTGATGCTTTCTTT
CASSLRQGRNTDAFF
>many|TRBD1|TRBJ2-1|TRBV7-6
TGTGCCAGCAGCTTAGGGACAGGGGGTTTAAATGAGCAGTTCTTC
CASSLGTGGLNEQFF
>-|TRBD2|TRBJ2-4|TRBV11-1
TGTGCCAGCAGCTTAGCTCGGACTAGCGGGACCAAAAACATTCAGTACTTC
CASSLARTSGTKNIQYF
>-|TRBD1|TRBJ2-7|TRBV12-3/TRBV12-4
TGTGCCAGCACCCCCGGACAGGGGATCAACGAGCAGTACTTC
CASTPGQGINEQYF
>few|-|TRBJ1-5|TRBV7-8
TGTGTCAGCAGTATGACAGCGGGAAATCAGTCCCAGCATTTT
CVSSMTAGNQSQHF
>few|-|TRBJ2-3|TRBV5-1
TGCGCCAGCAAACGGGGAGATACGCAGTATTTT
CASKRGDTQYF
>medium-sized|-|TRBJ2-5|TRBV6-2/TRBV6-3
TGTGCCAGCAGACCGGGATTAGAGACCCAGTACTTC
CASRPGLETQYF
>many|-|TRBJ2-2|TRBV7-8
TGTGCCAGCAGCTTAGTACAGCAGAACACCGGGGAGCTGTTTTTT
CASSLVQQNTGELFF
>-|-|TRBJ1-1|TRBV6-2/TRBV6-3
TGTGCCAATCGGCGAGTGGGGATCAACACTGAAGCTTTCTTT
CANRRVGINTEAFF
>-|-|TRBJ2-7|TRBV29-1
TGCAACGTTGTGGCAGGGTCACTCGAACAGTACTTC
CNVVAGSLEQYF
>-|TRBD1|TRBJ2-3|TRBV5-5
TGTGCCAGCAGCCATGGGGACAGGGGGATGGCAGATAAGCAGTATTTT
CASSHGDRGMADKQYF
>-|-|TRBJ1-1|TRBV5-1
TGCGCCAGCAGCATGGACGGCATGAACACTGTAGCTTTCTTT
CASSMDGMNTVAFF
>-|TRBD2|TRBJ2-3|TRBV5-1
TGCGCCAGCAGGAATAGCGGGAGGGCTGCAGATACGCGGTATTTT
CASRNSGRAADTRYF